Following are 2 T cell receptor beta chains from one sample sequenced in a study of neoadjuvant anti-PD-1 for oral cavity cancer. As to time point: after neoadjuvant nivolumab, at surgical resection. The repertoire was sequenced with immunoSEQ multiplex PCR; TCRdb's copy has only in-frame clones and lacks some. Among about 14,000 clones listed, over 55% were seen once. The input for sequencing was PBMCs, taken after nivolumab (anti-PD-1) treatment. The receptors stem from a person between 40 and 85 years old with oral cavity squamous cell carcinoma.

This chain joins TRBV19 and TRBJ2-7, with a weak D call TRBD2 (6 bases). V was trimmed by 6 bases and J by 5 bases, leaving 14 bases between them. The CDR3 consists of 13 residues. Germline CDR1 reads LNHDA; CDR2 reads SQIVND (reference sequence). Here the CDR3 reads CASSPPEGNEQYF. Written as DNA, the CDR3 is TGTGCCAGTAGCCCCCCGGAGGGGAACGAGCAGTACTTC.

The CDR3 coding sequence is TGTGCCAGCAGTGAAGAGGCAGGGTTGCGCACCGGGGAGCTGTTTTTT. This translates into CASSEEAGLRTGELFF. The genes are TRBV6-1 and TRBJ2-2; tentative D call: TRBD1 (5 bases). Germline CDR1 MNHNS, CDR2 SASEGT. The CDR3 covers 16 residues. The V end lost 1 base, the J end lost 4 bases, and 13 bases lay between the germline ends.